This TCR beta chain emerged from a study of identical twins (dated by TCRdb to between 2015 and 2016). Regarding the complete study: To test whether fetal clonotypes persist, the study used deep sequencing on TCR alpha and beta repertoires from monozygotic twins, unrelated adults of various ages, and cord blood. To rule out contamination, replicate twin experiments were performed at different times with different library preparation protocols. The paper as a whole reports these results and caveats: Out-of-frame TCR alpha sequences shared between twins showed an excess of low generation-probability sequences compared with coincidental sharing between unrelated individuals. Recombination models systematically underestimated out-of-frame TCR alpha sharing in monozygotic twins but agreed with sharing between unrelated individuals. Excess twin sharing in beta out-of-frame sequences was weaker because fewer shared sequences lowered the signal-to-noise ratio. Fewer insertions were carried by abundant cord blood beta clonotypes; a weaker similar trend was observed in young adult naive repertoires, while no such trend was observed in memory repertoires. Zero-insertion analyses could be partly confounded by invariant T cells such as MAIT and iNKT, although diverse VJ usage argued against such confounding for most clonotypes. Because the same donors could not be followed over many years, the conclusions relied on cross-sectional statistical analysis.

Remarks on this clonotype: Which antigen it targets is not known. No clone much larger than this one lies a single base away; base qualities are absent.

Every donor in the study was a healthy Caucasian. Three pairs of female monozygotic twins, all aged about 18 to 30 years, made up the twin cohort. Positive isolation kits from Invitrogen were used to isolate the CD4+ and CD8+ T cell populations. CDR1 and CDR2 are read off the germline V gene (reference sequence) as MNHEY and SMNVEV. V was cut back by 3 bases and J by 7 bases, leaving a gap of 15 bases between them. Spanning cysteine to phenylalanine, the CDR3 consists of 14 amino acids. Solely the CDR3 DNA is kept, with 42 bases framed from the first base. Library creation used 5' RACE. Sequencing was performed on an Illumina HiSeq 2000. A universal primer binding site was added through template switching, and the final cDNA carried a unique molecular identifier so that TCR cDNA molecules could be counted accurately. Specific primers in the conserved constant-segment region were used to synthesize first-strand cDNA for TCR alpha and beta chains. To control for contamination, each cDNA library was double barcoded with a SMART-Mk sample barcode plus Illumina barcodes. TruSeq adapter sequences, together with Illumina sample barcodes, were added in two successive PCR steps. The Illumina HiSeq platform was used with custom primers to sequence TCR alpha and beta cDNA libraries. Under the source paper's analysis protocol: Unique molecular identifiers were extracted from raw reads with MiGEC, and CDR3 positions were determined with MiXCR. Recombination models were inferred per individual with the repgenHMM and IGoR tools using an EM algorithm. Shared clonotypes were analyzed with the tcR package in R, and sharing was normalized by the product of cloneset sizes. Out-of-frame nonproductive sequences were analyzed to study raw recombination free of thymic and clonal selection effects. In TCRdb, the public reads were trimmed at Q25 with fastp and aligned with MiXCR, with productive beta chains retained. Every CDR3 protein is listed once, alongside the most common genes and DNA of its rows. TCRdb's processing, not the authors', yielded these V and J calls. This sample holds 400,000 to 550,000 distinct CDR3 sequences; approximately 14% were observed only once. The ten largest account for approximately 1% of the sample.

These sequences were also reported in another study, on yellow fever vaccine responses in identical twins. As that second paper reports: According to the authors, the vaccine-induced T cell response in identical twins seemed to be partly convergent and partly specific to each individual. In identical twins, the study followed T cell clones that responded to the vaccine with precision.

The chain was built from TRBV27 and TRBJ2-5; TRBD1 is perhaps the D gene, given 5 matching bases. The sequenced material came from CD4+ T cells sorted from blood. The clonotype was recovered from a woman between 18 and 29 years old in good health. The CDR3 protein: CASSFLEARGTQYF. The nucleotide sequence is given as TGTGCCAGCAGTTTTTTAGAGGCAAGGGGGACCCAGTACTTC.